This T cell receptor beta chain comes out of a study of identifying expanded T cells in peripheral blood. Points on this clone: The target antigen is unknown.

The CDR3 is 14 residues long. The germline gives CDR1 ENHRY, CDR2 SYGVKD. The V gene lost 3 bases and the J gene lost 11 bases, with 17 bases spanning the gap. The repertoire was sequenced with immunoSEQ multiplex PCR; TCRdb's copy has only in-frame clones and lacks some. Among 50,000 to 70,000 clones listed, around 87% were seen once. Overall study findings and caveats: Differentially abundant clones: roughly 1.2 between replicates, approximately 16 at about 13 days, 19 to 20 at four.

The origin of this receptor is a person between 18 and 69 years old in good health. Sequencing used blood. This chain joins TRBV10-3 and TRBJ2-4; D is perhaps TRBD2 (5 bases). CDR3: CAISDGLVGQVQYF. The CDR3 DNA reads TGTGCCATCAGTGACGGACTCGTGGGCCAAGTTCAGTACTTC.